The clone carrying this T cell receptor beta chain was counted many times. This sample was included in a study of CDR3 diversity in severe acne. There are 16 residues in the CDR3. The trim removed 4 bases at V and 5 bases at J, leaving 12 bases unmatched. Looked up from germline, CDR1 is PRHDT and CDR2 is FYEKMQ (reference sequence). TCRdb reprocessed the PCR reads with MiXCR, giving one entry per CDR3 protein. The sample carries over 100,000 distinct CDR3 sequences, approximately 47% recorded once. Source material: blood. This rearrangement joins TRBV13 to TRBJ2-5, with 8 bases lining up with TRBD2. The clonotype was recovered from a male donor with acne. CDR3: CASSSSGREGLETQYF. CDR3 nucleotides: TGTGCCAGCAGCTCCTCTGGACGGGAGGGCCTTGAGACCCAGTACTTC. Supplemented by reference TRBV13 and TRBJ2-5, the full variable domain reads AAGVIQSPRHLIKEKRETATLKCYPIPRHDTVYWYQQGPGQDPQFLISFYEKMQSDKGSIPDRFSAQQFSDYHSELNMSSLELGDSALYFCASSSSGREGLETQYFGPGTRLLVL.